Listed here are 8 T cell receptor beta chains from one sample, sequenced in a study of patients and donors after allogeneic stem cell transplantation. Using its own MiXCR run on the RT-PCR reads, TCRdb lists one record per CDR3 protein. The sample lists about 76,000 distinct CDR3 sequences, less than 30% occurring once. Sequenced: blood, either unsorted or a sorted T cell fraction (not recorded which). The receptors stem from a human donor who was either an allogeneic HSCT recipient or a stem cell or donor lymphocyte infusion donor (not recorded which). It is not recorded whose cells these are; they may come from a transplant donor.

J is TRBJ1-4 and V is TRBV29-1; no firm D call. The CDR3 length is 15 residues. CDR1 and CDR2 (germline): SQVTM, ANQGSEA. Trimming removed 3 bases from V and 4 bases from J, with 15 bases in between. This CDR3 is CSVEIQGRHNEKLFF. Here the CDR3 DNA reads TGCAGCGTTGAGATCCAAGGGAGGCATAATGAAAAACTGTTTTTT.

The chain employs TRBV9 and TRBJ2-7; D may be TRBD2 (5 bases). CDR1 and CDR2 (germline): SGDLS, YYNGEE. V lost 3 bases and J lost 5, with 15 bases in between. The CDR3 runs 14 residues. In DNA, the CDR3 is TGTGCCAGCAGCGCCGGGGATCCGTACGACGAGCAGTACTTC. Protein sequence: CASSAGDPYDEQYF. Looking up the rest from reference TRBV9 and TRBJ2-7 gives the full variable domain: DSGVTQTPKHLITATGQRVTLRCSPRSGDLSVYWYQQSLDQGLQFLIQYYNGEERAKGNILERFSAQQFPDLHSELNLSSLELGDSALYFCASSAGDPYDEQYFGPGTRLTVT.

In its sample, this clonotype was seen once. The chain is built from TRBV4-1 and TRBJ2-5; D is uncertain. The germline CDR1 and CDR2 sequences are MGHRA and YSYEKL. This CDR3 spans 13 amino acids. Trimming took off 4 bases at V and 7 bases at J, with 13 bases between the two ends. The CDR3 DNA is TGCGCCAGCAGCCCGCAAGTATGGGGGACCCAGTACTTC. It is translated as CASSPQVWGTQYF.

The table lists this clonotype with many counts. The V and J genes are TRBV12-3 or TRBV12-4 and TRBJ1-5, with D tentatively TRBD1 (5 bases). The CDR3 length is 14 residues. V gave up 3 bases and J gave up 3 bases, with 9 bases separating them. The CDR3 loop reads CASSLGPPNQPQHF. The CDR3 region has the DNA TGTGCCAGCAGTTTGGGACCGCCCAATCAGCCCCAGCATTTT.

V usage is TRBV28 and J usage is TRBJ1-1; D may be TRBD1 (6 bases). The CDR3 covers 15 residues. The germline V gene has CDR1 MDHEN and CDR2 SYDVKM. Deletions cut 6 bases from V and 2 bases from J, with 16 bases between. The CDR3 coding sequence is TGTGCCAGCAGCCCAGCCGGGACACTTAACACTGAAGCTTTCTTT. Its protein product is CASSPAGTLNTEAFF.

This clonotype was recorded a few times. The CDR3 is CASSYTGTGDEQYF. The CDR3 coding sequence is TGCGCCAGCAGCTACACCGGGACAGGGGACGAGCAGTACTTC. The genes are TRBV5-1 and TRBJ2-7; TRBD1 matches 10 bases. This CDR3 is 14 amino acids long. Trimming at V came to 3 bases and at J to 5 bases, leaving 5 bases not matched to a gene. Germline CDR1 SGHRS, CDR2 YFSETQ.

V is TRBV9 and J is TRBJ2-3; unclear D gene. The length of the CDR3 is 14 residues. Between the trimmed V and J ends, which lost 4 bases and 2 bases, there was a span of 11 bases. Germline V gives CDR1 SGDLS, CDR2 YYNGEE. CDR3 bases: TGTGCCAGCAGCCCCATAGGCTCCACAGATACGCAGTATTTT. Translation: CASSPIGSTDTQYF.

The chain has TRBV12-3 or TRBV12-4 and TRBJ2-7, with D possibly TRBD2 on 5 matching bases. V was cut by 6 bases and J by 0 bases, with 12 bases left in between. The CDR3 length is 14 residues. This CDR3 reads CASSPAGPSYEQYF. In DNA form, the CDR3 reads TGTGCCAGCAGCCCCGCGGGCCCCTCCTACGAGCAGTACTTC.